This record concerns one T cell receptor beta chain sequence. What it recognizes is unknown. Germline-derived CDR1 and CDR2 are MDHEN and SYDVKM. This CDR3 spans 15 amino acids. This specimen comes from a study of T cells expressing NK-cell markers. Study-level information: Cells sorted as CD3+CD56+NKG2C+, CD3+CD56+NKG2C- and CD3+CD56-NKG2C+ T cells supplied the TCR beta repertoires.

Study-level findings and limits: The same clonotypes also predominated in the CD3+CD56-NKG2C+ fraction of a handful of donors. For six donors, the dominant NKG2C+ clonotypes made up roughly 1.0-7.0% of their CD8+ T cells.

TCRdb reanalyzed the 5' RACE reads, giving one entry per CDR3 protein sequence and no DNA. Reported are 350,000 to 500,000 distinct CDR3 sequences; the ten largest clones contain 7.3%. The origin of this receptor is a woman between 18 and 70 years old in good health. This chain uses TRBV28 with TRBJ1-6. The sample comprised blood T cells: a sorted CD56 or NKG2C T cell subset, CD4+ or CD8+ T cells, or bulk PBMC T cells (not recorded which). CDR3 amino acids: CASRGTAGYNSPLHF.